This TCR beta chain came from a study of cytomegalovirus exposure and HLA in healthy donors. PCR was performed using 60 Vbeta and 13 Jbeta primers. The repertoire was sequenced with immunoSEQ multiplex PCR; TCRdb's copy has only in-frame clones and lacks some. The table lists about 150,000 clones. Germline loops: CDR1 SQVTM, CDR2 ANQGSEA. The CDR3 extends over 12 amino acids. J gave up 8 bases and V 8 bases, and 9 bases lay outside the gene matches. This TCR was sampled from a woman aged 45-65 years in good health and CMV-seronegative. This chain connects TRBV29-1 to TRBJ1-2; 9 nucleotides match TRBD1. The sample taken for sequencing was PBMCs. The DNA of the CDR3 is TGCAGCCACGACAGGGGGATTTCAGGCTACACCTTC. The encoded protein is CSHDRGISGYTF.